The T cell receptor beta chain described here comes from a study of CD8 T cells in ankylosing spondylitis. Study-wide findings and caveats: A TCR beta motif of several highly homologous variants seemed to mark ankylosing spondylitis blood. CD8+ cells made up the disease-linked clones, which were relatively rare in peripheral blood. Reportedly, significant enrichment of disease-linked clones occurred in matched ankylosing spondylitis synovial fluid.

Each CDR3 protein is one row after TCRdb ran MiXCR on the 5' RACE reads. The repertoire holds some 840,000 distinct CDR3 sequences, with approximately 10% as singletons. V lost 0 bases, J lost 2 bases, and 14 bases lay in between. CDR1 and CDR2 from the germline V gene are SGHVT and SQSDAQ. CDR3 length: 16 residues. Of note for this clonotype: Its antigen is unidentified.

The sample comprised blood, either unsorted or a sorted T cell fraction (not recorded which). The TCR comes from a male donor with ankylosing spondylitis. The V gene is TRBV7-4, the J gene TRBJ2-7, with D possibly matching TRBD1 (5 bases). The CDR3 nucleotides read TGTGCCAGCAGCTTAGCGTCTCCCCACAGGCCCTACGAGCAGTACTTC. Encoded protein: CASSLASPHRPYEQYF.